This T cell receptor beta chain came from a study of T cells in Graves' hyperthyroidism and ophthalmopathy (dated by TCRdb to the late 2010s). General notes on the study: Peripheral blood was collected at initial diagnosis, before any treatment. The paper reports TCR Vbeta CDR3 sequencing of some 140 peripheral blood samples: approximately 41 ophthalmopathy, fewer than 80 hyperthyroidism and some 17 progressor patients. In several Graves' hyperthyroidism patients, the study also compared T-cell repertoires from thyroid tissue with T-cell repertoires from blood. Following sampling, methimazole starting at 30 mg daily was given to hyperthyroidism patients, and high-dose intravenous methylprednisolone was given to ophthalmopathy patients. Prospective prediction of ophthalmopathy was tested in an independent validation cohort consisting of roughly 20 hyperthyroidism patients and around 16 patients who later progressed to ophthalmopathy. A discovery cohort of around 100 patients, about 40 with Graves' ophthalmopathy and about 58 with stable Graves' hyperthyroidism, was used to find distinguishing TCR V-J signatures. The 100 discovery patients were divided at random into training and test sets in a 7:3 ratio.

The germline V gene specifies SGHNT as CDR1 and YENEEA as CDR2. After removal of 1 base from V and 7 bases from J, the junction retains 5 bases not matched to a gene. The CDR3 covers 15 residues, taking in both the cysteine and the phenylalanine. CDR3 DNA is the only sequence kept; it has 45 bases, read in frame from the first base. Graves' hyperthyroidism was defined as stable when no progression to ophthalmopathy occurred over 18 months of follow-up. Hyperthyroidism patients were newly diagnosed, with disease duration under 2 months, and aged 18 to 65 years. The study excluded patients with uncontrolled infections, other autoimmune diseases, pregnancy or lactation. Clinical symptoms, serum thyroxine and TRAb, thyroid ultrasound, and orbital computed tomography formed the basis for the diagnoses. PBMCs were isolated from about 9.2 ml of fresh peripheral blood by Ficoll-Paque density gradient centrifugation. Total RNA was extracted using Trizol reagent, and RNA quality was assessed on an Agilent 2100 Bioanalyzer.

TCR beta CDR3 regions were amplified from RNA transcripts. For the first round of RT-PCR on the TCR CDR3, the HTBI primer set was used together with the Qiagen OneStep RT-PCR kit. Libraries were constructed in a second round of multiplex PCR, after which size selection and purification were performed. Sequencing of the libraries was done on an Illumina HiSeq2000 using paired-end 100 bp reads. The source study handled its data this way. SOAPnuke was used to process the raw data, removing reads that contained adapters or uncalled bases, had a mean Phred below 15, or lacked an exact match to the constant primer or identifier. COPE v1.2.5 was used to merge the high-quality paired reads, and each unique nucleotide sequence was defined as a clonotype. MiTCR v1.1 was used to align clonotypes to the IMGT TRBV, TRBD and TRBJ reference segments. The analysis was restricted to V-J combinations with a frequency above 0.0001, which together covered about 99% of the repertoires. The TCS score was defined as the ratio of F50 (clonal expansion) to E x V (chaos), calculated using BLOSUM62-based TCRdist between CDR3 peptides within each V-J. Welch's t-statistics and random forest reduced some 510 V-J features to 13, which were used in a naive Bayes classifier (R e1071). The public reads were reanalyzed by TCRdb: fastp trimming at Q25, MiXCR alignment, in-frame beta chains only. Each CDR3 protein appears once, grouped with its most common genes and DNA. TCRdb's processing, not the study's, gives the V and J calls here. The sample table lists roughly 330,000 distinct CDR3 sequences, around 16% of them with a count of one. The ten largest make up around 34% of the sample.

Ten or more counts support this clonotype. Its recognized antigen is unknown. Base qualities are not provided; no much larger clone lies one nucleotide away. Overall study results and their limits: A 13 V-J signature model separated ophthalmopathy from stable hyperthyroidism, with roughly 88% sensitivity and 81.08% specificity in cross-validation and 80%/75% in testing. In validation, the model predicted progression to ophthalmopathy a median of roughly six months before onset, with roughly 70% sensitivity and roughly 79% specificity. Most expanded thyroid clonotypes (frequency above 0.001) were also found in blood, which suggests that blood repertoires may mirror thyroid immune responses. No statistical method was used to fix the sample size in advance, and group allocation was not hidden from the investigators.

The chain couples TRBV11-3 to TRBJ1-4; 8 central nucleotides agree with TRBD1. The sequencing sample was made of blood. The clonotype comes from a man aged 30-40 years with Graves' hyperthyroidism. CDR3 region: CASSLAAGGGEKLFF. The sequenced DNA: TGTGCCAGCAGCTTAGCGGCAGGGGGCGGTGAAAAACTGTTTTTT.